One sample yielded the 4 T cell receptor beta chains listed below, sequenced in a study of T-cell memory formation after mild COVID-19. TCRdb used MiXCR to reprocess the 5' RACE reads, holding one entry per CDR3 protein. The sample has approximately 340,000 distinct CDR3 sequences, less than 20% seen once. The source material was PBMCs or a T cell subset sorted from them (not recorded which). These receptors were taken from a man aged 18-30 years who had mild COVID-19 (a few samples of this study predate the infection). Cell type and time point are not known.

The rearrangement joins TRBV9 to TRBJ2-1, with TRBD1 matching over 10 bases. This CDR3 has 16 residues. V lost 2 bases to trimming and J lost 4 bases; unmatched junction nucleotides: 6. Per the germline V gene, CDR1 is SGDLS and CDR2 is YYNGEE. CDR3 loop: CASSVRQGAEYNEQFF. The CDR3, as DNA: TGTGCCAGCAGCGTGAGACAGGGGGCGGAATACAATGAGCAGTTCTTC. The variable domain in full, with the rest retrieved from reference TRBV9 and TRBJ2-1, is DSGVTQTPKHLITATGQRVTLRCSPRSGDLSVYWYQQSLDQGLQFLIQYYNGEERAKGNILERFSAQQFPDLHSELNLSSLELGDSALYFCASSVRQGAEYNEQFFGPGTRLTVL.

The V gene is TRBV5-1, the J gene TRBJ2-5; D is ambiguous. The CDR3 contains 17 residues. V was pared by 0 bases and J by 1 base, with 16 bases between. CDR1 SGHRS and CDR2 YFSETQ come from the germline V gene. CDR3 sequence: CASSLGARRQSQETQYF. DNA for the CDR3: TGCGCCAGCAGCTTGGGTGCCAGGAGACAATCCCAAGAGACCCAGTACTTC.

This chain connects TRBV3-1 to TRBJ1-5, with D perhaps TRBD1 (5 bases). The V end was cut by 2 bases, the J end by 7 bases, with 9 bases between. CDR1 LGHDT and CDR2 YNNKEL come from the germline V gene (reference sequence). The CDR3 runs 13 residues. CDR3: CASSQRGDQPQHF. The CDR3 DNA reads TGTGCCAGCAGCCAACGAGGGGACCAGCCCCAGCATTTT.

This clonotype was recorded many times. The J gene is TRBJ1-4, the V gene TRBV5-5; D uncertain. CDR3 length: 14 residues. The germline gives CDR1 SGHKS, CDR2 YYEKEE (reference sequence). V was clipped by 0 bases and J by 6 bases, with 9 bases between them. The DNA of the CDR3 is TGTGCCAGCAGCTTGGGATTGGGCCATGAAAAACTGTTTTTT. This sequence encodes CASSLGLGHEKLFF.